This T cell receptor (beta chain) was captured in a study of T cell responses to AZD1222 COVID-19 vaccine. Overall study results and limits: In a largely white British group with more females than males, clonal diversity was possibly underestimated.

Trimming cost V 1 base and J 2 bases, with 9 bases left between them. Germline CDR1 reads LGHNA; CDR2 reads YNFKEQ. The CDR3 covers 15 residues. To note about this clone: The antigen remains undetermined.

The protocol was immunoSEQ multiplex PCR, while the TCRdb copy is restricted to in-frame clones and leaves out a portion. The sample records around 120,000 clones, 92% being singletons. The sequence came from an adult in good health. The chain uses TRBV4-2 and TRBJ2-1; possible D gene TRBD2, 5 bases. This sample comprised peripheral blood, obtained on day 0 of AZD1222 vaccination. CDR3 DNA sequence: TGTGCCAGCAGCCAAGGAGACTACCCCTACAATGAGCAGTTCTTC. It encodes CASSQGDYPYNEQFF.